Included here is one T cell receptor (beta chain) sequence, with context. This record comes from a study of blood T cell repertoires in COVID-19. With 3 bases clipped from V and 4 bases from J, the junction kept 12 bases outside the gene matches. CDR3 length equals 17 residues. Germline V gene lookup returns CDR1 SGHTA and CDR2 FQGNSA. Generated by immunoSEQ multiplex PCR, the TCRdb table keeps only in-frame clones and is missing some. This sample has under 150,000 clones; 80% occur once, and the top ten carry more than 4%. Sequenced material: peripheral blood. This TCR derives from a woman between 45 and 60 years old with acute or convalescent COVID-19. This rearrangement joins TRBV7-2 to TRBJ2-5; TRBD2 matches at 9 bases. CDR3 sequence (DNA): TGTGCCAGCAGCTTCTCTGGTATGGCGGGGGGGCGAGAGACCCAGTACTTC. Protein sequence: CASSFSGMAGGRETQYF.